The present T cell receptor (beta chain) was sequenced within a study of cytomegalovirus exposure and HLA in healthy donors. Study-wide findings and caveats: Excluded: some indistinguishable V segments such as TRBV6-2 and TRBV6-3. The investigators catalogued 164 TCR beta chains as cytomegalovirus-associated. The authors assumed roughly uniform sequencing depth across donors for presence/absence analyses. Most CMV-associated TCR beta chains appeared HLA-restricted in a later analysis.

Details on this clone: Its cognate antigen is unknown.

PCR involved 60 Vbeta and 13 Jbeta primers. Generated by immunoSEQ multiplex PCR, the TCRdb table keeps only in-frame clones and is missing some. The listing contains approximately 140,000 clones. V was clipped by 0 bases and J by 3 bases; unmatched bases: 12. Germline CDR1 reads SGHRS; CDR2 reads YFSETQ. The CDR3 consists of 18 residues. Sequencing used PBMCs. V and J are TRBV5-1 and TRBJ2-7; 10 nucleotides line up with TRBD2. This TCR came from a woman aged 18 to 35 in good health and CMV-seronegative. The CDR3 region has the DNA TGCGCCAGCAGCTTGGCGGTAGCGGGAGGCCCCGCTGTCTACGAGCAGTACTTC. Translation gives CASSLAVAGGPAVYEQYF.